These 2 T cell receptor beta chains came from one sample sequenced in a study of T-cell memory formation after mild COVID-19. TCRdb independently ran MiXCR on the 5' RACE reads; one entry per CDR3 protein. The sample has 300,000 to 350,000 distinct CDR3 sequences; around 15% are singletons. Sequencing used PBMCs or a T cell subset sorted from them (not recorded which). The receptors derive from a man in his late teens or twenties who had mild COVID-19 (a few samples of this study predate the infection). Cell type and time point are not known.

This clonotype was seen only a few times. One junction end does not reproduce the germline sequence, and a read error may be involved. The chain employs TRBV20-1 and TRBJ2-3; 7 bases fit TRBD1. The CDR3 extends over 11 amino acids. Per the germline V gene, CDR1 is DFQATT and CDR2 is SNEGSKA (reference sequence). CDR3: CSAVTDRVHFF. The CDR3 DNA reads TGCAGTGCCGTTACCGACAGGGTCCATTTTTTT.

This clonotype was counted a few times. The chain employs TRBV5-1 and TRBJ2-7, with a tentative D call TRBD1 (6 bases). From germline, CDR1 is SGHRS and CDR2 YFSETQ. With 5 bases removed from V and 2 bases from J, the gap between germline ends came to 26 bases. This CDR3 has 18 residues. CDR3 DNA sequence: TGCGCCAGCAGGGGGGCCCGGGTGGGAGAATTCGGAACCTACGAGCAGTACTTC. It yields the protein CASRGARVGEFGTYEQYF.